These T cell receptor beta chains were read from a single sample in a study of blood T cell repertoires in COVID-19. Produced via immunoSEQ multiplex PCR; TCRdb's table is partial and in-frame only. The sample lists 150,000 to 200,000 clones, 60% to 85% seen once, with about 3% in the top ten. The sequenced sample consisted of peripheral blood. Receptors were obtained from a man in his 70s with acute or convalescent COVID-19. The CDR3 runs from the conserved cysteine through the conserved F or W. Each record gives: J gene, clone size, V gene, D gene, CDR3 protein, CDR3 DNA. The D gene is left open where the match is weak. Where a row states a size, it is once, few, many or the class of an expanded clone; other rows omit it.

J gene: TRBJ2-2; clone size: few; V gene: TRBV28; D gene: TRBD2; CDR3 protein: CASSTAGEGAGELFF; CDR3 DNA: TGTGCCAGCAGTACAGCGGGAGAAGGGGCCGGGGAGCTGTTTTTT
J gene: TRBJ2-7; clone size: few; V gene: TRBV18; D gene: NA; CDR3 protein: CASRQSYEQYF; CDR3 DNA: TGTGCCAGCAGACAGTCCTACGAGCAGTACTTC
J gene: TRBJ1-4; clone size: NA; V gene: TRBV21-1; D gene: NA; CDR3 protein: CASSKCGQGNEKLFF; CDR3 DNA: TGTGCCAGCAGCAAATGCGGACAGGGTAATGAAAAACTGTTTTTT
J gene: TRBJ1-6; clone size: NA; V gene: TRBV9; D gene: NA; CDR3 protein: CASSAGGETYNSPLHF; CDR3 DNA: TGTGCCAGCAGCGCGGGGGGAGAGACTTATAATTCACCCCTCCACTTT
J gene: TRBJ2-7; clone size: NA; V gene: TRBV24-1; D gene: TRBD2; CDR3 protein: CATSDSFRGGRAPRIGEQYF; CDR3 DNA: TGTGCCACCAGTGATTCCTTCCGTGGCGGGAGGGCTCCCCGGATAGGCGAGCAGTACTTC
J gene: TRBJ1-1; clone size: NA; V gene: TRBV7-2; D gene: NA; CDR3 protein: CASSSQGNTEAFF; CDR3 DNA: TGTGCCAGCAGCTCACAGGGGAACACTGAAGCTTTCTTT
J gene: TRBJ2-5; clone size: NA; V gene: TRBV7-7; D gene: TRBD1; CDR3 protein: CASSLSTGYQETQYF; CDR3 DNA: TGTGCCAGCAGCTTATCGACAGGGTACCAAGAGACCCAGTACTTC
J gene: TRBJ2-7; clone size: NA; V gene: TRBV5-1; D gene: TRBD1; CDR3 protein: CASSPRQGEAYEQYF; CDR3 DNA: TGCGCCAGCAGCCCGCGGCAGGGGGAAGCCTACGAGCAGTACTTC
J gene: TRBJ2-1; clone size: once; V gene: TRBV5-4; D gene: TRBD2; CDR3 protein: CASSSTSDEQFF; CDR3 DNA: TGTGCCAGCAGTTCCACTAGCGATGAGCAGTTCTTC
J gene: TRBJ2-1; clone size: NA; V gene: TRBV6-5; D gene: TRBD2; CDR3 protein: CASSSGTSRFNEQFF; CDR3 DNA: TGTGCCAGCAGTTCCGGGACTAGCCGTTTCAATGAGCAGTTCTTC
J gene: TRBJ1-1; clone size: few; V gene: TRBV25-1; D gene: NA; CDR3 protein: CASRGLGTNTEAFF; CDR3 DNA: TGTGCCAGCAGGGGCCTCGGAACTAACACTGAAGCTTTCTTT
J gene: TRBJ2-2; clone size: NA; V gene: TRBV10-3; D gene: NA; CDR3 protein: CAISVAGEGVGELFF; CDR3 DNA: TGTGCCATCAGTGTAGCCGGAGAAGGTGTCGGGGAGCTGTTTTTT
J gene: TRBJ2-1; clone size: NA; V gene: TRBV6-1; D gene: NA; CDR3 protein: CASSEVFASLTISSYNEQFF; CDR3 DNA: TGTGCCAGCAGTGAAGTATTTGCTAGCTTGACGATTAGCTCCTACAATGAGCAGTTCTTC
J gene: TRBJ1-1; clone size: once; V gene: TRBV19; D gene: TRBD1; CDR3 protein: CASSILITGTGFWTEAFF; CDR3 DNA: TGTGCCAGTAGTATCCTCATAACCGGGACAGGGTTTTGGACTGAAGCTTTCTTT
J gene: TRBJ1-2; clone size: NA; V gene: TRBV13; D gene: NA; CDR3 protein: CASSLQVLNYGYTF; CDR3 DNA: TGTGCCAGCAGCTTACAGGTGCTTAACTATGGCTACACCTTC
J gene: TRBJ1-2; clone size: few; V gene: TRBV25-1; D gene: NA; CDR3 protein: CASSDSQLYGYTF; CDR3 DNA: TGTGCCAGCAGTGATTCACAGCTCTATGGCTACACCTTC
J gene: TRBJ1-1; clone size: NA; V gene: TRBV6-5; D gene: TRBD1; CDR3 protein: CASSYAREGTGEAFF; CDR3 DNA: TGTGCCAGCAGTTACGCGAGGGAGGGGACAGGGGAAGCTTTCTTT
J gene: TRBJ2-7; clone size: once; V gene: TRBV7-9; D gene: TRBD2; CDR3 protein: CASSLLAGTYEQYF; CDR3 DNA: TGTGCCAGCAGCTTATTAGCGGGGACCTACGAGCAGTACTTC
J gene: TRBJ2-7; clone size: NA; V gene: TRBV5-6; D gene: TRBD2; CDR3 protein: CASSLAAGLASYEQYF; CDR3 DNA: TGTGCCAGCAGCTTGGCCGCGGGACTAGCTTCCTACGAGCAGTACTTC
J gene: TRBJ1-1; clone size: NA; V gene: TRBV5-1; D gene: NA; CDR3 protein: CASRPGFANTEAFF; CDR3 DNA: TGCGCCAGCAGGCCGGGTTTCGCGAACACTGAAGCTTTCTTT
J gene: TRBJ2-5; clone size: NA; V gene: TRBV5-1; D gene: TRBD2; CDR3 protein: CASSLSGGQATQYF; CDR3 DNA: TGCGCCAGCAGCCTTAGCGGGGGGCAAGCGACCCAGTACTTC
J gene: TRBJ2-3; clone size: NA; V gene: TRBV11-3; D gene: NA; CDR3 protein: CASRIEAGSTDTQYF; CDR3 DNA: TGTGCCAGCAGAATAGAGGCAGGGAGCACAGATACGCAGTATTTT
J gene: TRBJ2-7; clone size: NA; V gene: TRBV6-5; D gene: TRBD2; CDR3 protein: CASSYSLAGAYEQYF; CDR3 DNA: TGTGCCAGCAGTTACTCGCTAGCGGGGGCCTACGAGCAGTACTTC
J gene: TRBJ2-7; clone size: NA; V gene: TRBV5-1; D gene: NA; CDR3 protein: CASSLGRADPYEQYF; CDR3 DNA: TGCGCCAGCAGCCTGGGGCGGGCGGACCCCTACGAGCAGTACTTC
J gene: TRBJ1-1; clone size: NA; V gene: TRBV6-5; D gene: NA; CDR3 protein: CASRSQGPEAFF; CDR3 DNA: TGTGCCAGCAGATCACAGGGCCCTGAAGCTTTCTTT
J gene: TRBJ2-7; clone size: NA; V gene: TRBV18; D gene: TRBD2; CDR3 protein: CASSPPASGSGEQYF; CDR3 DNA: TGTGCCAGCTCACCACCGGCTAGCGGGAGTGGCGAGCAGTACTTC
J gene: TRBJ2-2; clone size: NA; V gene: TRBV5-1; D gene: NA; CDR3 protein: CASSSLTNTGELFF; CDR3 DNA: TGCGCCAGCAGCTCACTTACGAACACCGGGGAGCTGTTTTTT
J gene: TRBJ1-1; clone size: NA; V gene: TRBV6-5; D gene: TRBD1; CDR3 protein: CASSLLQGRTEAFF; CDR3 DNA: TGTGCCAGCAGTCTCTTACAGGGGCGGACTGAAGCTTTCTTT
J gene: TRBJ2-1; clone size: NA; V gene: TRBV27; D gene: NA; CDR3 protein: CASSLWWEGVDEQFF; CDR3 DNA: TGTGCCAGCAGTTTATGGTGGGAGGGGGTCGATGAGCAGTTCTTC
J gene: TRBJ1-1; clone size: NA; V gene: TRBV4-1; D gene: TRBD1; CDR3 protein: CASSPEDRGTEAFF; CDR3 DNA: TGCGCCAGCAGCCCAGAAGACAGGGGGACTGAAGCTTTCTTT
J gene: TRBJ2-7; clone size: NA; V gene: TRBV11-1; D gene: NA; CDR3 protein: CASTEGLASSEQYF; CDR3 DNA: TGTGCCAGCACCGAGGGATTAGCGTCGAGCGAGCAGTACTTC
J gene: TRBJ2-3; clone size: NA; V gene: TRBV27; D gene: TRBD2; CDR3 protein: CASSPRLADNTDTQYF; CDR3 DNA: TGTGCCAGCAGTCCCCGACTAGCGGACAACACAGATACGCAGTATTTT
J gene: TRBJ1-5; clone size: few; V gene: TRBV5-5; D gene: NA; CDR3 protein: CASSYRDGQPQHF; CDR3 DNA: TGTGCCAGCAGCTACAGGGATGGTCAGCCCCAGCATTTT
J gene: TRBJ2-2; clone size: NA; V gene: TRBV3-1/TRBV3-2; D gene: NA; CDR3 protein: CASSSQQPMNTGELFF; CDR3 DNA: TGTGCCAGCAGCTCGCAACAGCCCATGAACACCGGGGAGCTGTTTTTT
J gene: TRBJ2-1; clone size: NA; V gene: TRBV7-8; D gene: TRBD1; CDR3 protein: CASSSGQGFSNEQFF; CDR3 DNA: TGTGCCAGCAGCTCGGGACAGGGGTTTAGCAATGAGCAGTTCTTC
J gene: TRBJ1-5; clone size: once; V gene: TRBV7-2; D gene: NA; CDR3 protein: CASNDGWGNQPQHF; CDR3 DNA: TGTGCCAGCAACGACGGGTGGGGCAATCAGCCCCAGCATTTT
J gene: TRBJ2-7; clone size: NA; V gene: TRBV5-6; D gene: TRBD1; CDR3 protein: CASSPPGTGDLEQYF; CDR3 DNA: TGTGCCAGCAGCCCACCCGGGACAGGGGATCTCGAGCAGTACTTC
J gene: TRBJ2-7; clone size: NA; V gene: TRBV7-9; D gene: NA; CDR3 protein: CASSQDSHEQYF; CDR3 DNA: TGTGCCAGCAGCCAAGACAGCCACGAGCAGTACTTC
J gene: TRBJ1-1; clone size: NA; V gene: TRBV6-4; D gene: NA; CDR3 protein: CASSAVADSENTEAFF; CDR3 DNA: TGTGCCAGCAGTGCCGTGGCGGACAGCGAGAACACTGAAGCTTTCTTT